This T cell receptor beta chain derives from a study of response to subunit inactivated influenza vaccine. Whole-study results and caveats: The authors suggested that every seasonal influenza vaccination recruits few new T cells.

The length of the CDR3 is 13 residues. V lost 5 bases and J 9 bases, leaving 17 bases between the germline ends. The V gene's germline CDR1 is SGHKS and CDR2 YYEKEE (reference sequence). Many counts were recorded for this clonotype. Antigen unknown. TCRdb passed the RT-PCR reads through MiXCR, listing each CDR3 protein once. The sample holds roughly 650,000 distinct CDR3 sequences; around 14% are singletons and the top ten take roughly 12%. The V call is TRBV5-5, the J call TRBJ1-1; tentatively, D is TRBD1 (5 bases). This receptor was obtained from a man aged 50 to 60 who received an inactivated influenza vaccine. The material sequenced was PBMCs from blood, taken 11 to 12 days after vaccination. The CDR3 here is CASRWAHDRKAFF. Here the CDR3 DNA reads TGTGCCAGCAGATGGGCGCATGACAGAAAAGCTTTCTTT.